These T cell receptor beta chains were read from a single sample in a study of long-term antiretroviral therapy in people with HIV. Measured with immunoSEQ multiplex PCR; TCRdb has only the in-frame clones, and not every one. Of around 33,000 clones detected, roughly 80% appear once; the ten largest clones hold over 7%. This sample comprised unsorted PBMCs, obtained 0.4 years before starting antiretroviral therapy. The source of these receptors is a young man with HIV. Each CDR3 is given with its conserved first and last residue. A D gene is named only where the DNA matches it firmly. The size field is filled for only some rows; it gives once, few, many or a size class.

v_call,j_call,d_call,clone_size,cdr3_aa,cdr3_nt
TRBV4-1,TRBJ1-2,-,-,CASSGQGYGYGYTF,TGCGCCAGCAGCGGCCAGGGGTACGGTTATGGCTACACCTTC
TRBV5-4,TRBJ1-2,-,-,CASSPAMNVGRDGYTF,TGTGCCAGCAGCCCTGCGATGAATGTGGGGAGGGATGGCTACACCTTC
TRBV7-8,TRBJ2-1,-,-,CASTNQPGTHNEQFF,TGTGCCAGCACCAACCAGCCCGGGACCCACAATGAGCAGTTCTTC
TRBV5-4,TRBJ2-7,-,few,CASSSSSLGEQYF,TGTGCCAGCAGCTCGTCCAGTTTGGGGGAGCAGTACTTC
TRBV29-1,TRBJ1-1,-,-,CSPWDIMNTEAFF,TGCAGCCCCTGGGACATAATGAACACTGAAGCTTTCTTT
TRBV5-1,TRBJ2-2,-,-,CASSLQSGSRTGELFF,TGCGCCAGCAGCCTCCAGTCCGGGAGTCGGACCGGGGAGCTGTTTTTT
TRBV28,TRBJ2-1,TRBD1,once,CASSSGTGESYNEQFF,TGTGCCAGCAGTTCGGGGACAGGGGAGTCCTACAATGAGCAGTTCTTC
TRBV7-2,TRBJ1-4,-,-,CASSPMGFYEKLFF,TGTGCCAGCAGCCCCATGGGTTTTTATGAAAAACTGTTTTTT
TRBV11-2,TRBJ2-1,TRBD2,-,CASSLRTSGNYNEQFF,TGTGCCAGCAGCCTTCGGACTAGCGGGAACTACAATGAGCAGTTCTTC
TRBV14,TRBJ1-2,-,-,CASSQDPEYGYTF,TGTGCCAGCAGCCAAGATCCCGAATATGGCTACACCTTC
TRBV6-6,TRBJ2-7,-,-,CASSPGPYEQYF,TGTGCCAGCAGCCCCGGCCCTTACGAGCAGTACTTC
TRBV19,TRBJ1-2,TRBD1,-,CASSIMTGNYGYTF,TGTGCCAGTAGTATAATGACAGGGAACTATGGCTACACCTTC
TRBV28,TRBJ1-4,TRBD1,-,CASSSPGTANEKLFF,TGTGCCAGCAGTTCCCCAGGGACAGCAAATGAAAAACTGTTTTTT
TRBV5-5,TRBJ1-5,TRBD1,-,CASSLNIGQGNQPQHF,TGTGCCAGCAGCTTGAACATCGGACAGGGGAATCAGCCCCAGCATTTT
TRBV5-1,TRBJ2-5,-,-,CASRVRGGETQYF,TGCGCCAGCAGGGTCCGGGGTGGGGAGACCCAGTACTTC
TRBV2,TRBJ1-5,-,once,CASSLRESNQPQHF,TGTGCCAGCAGTCTCAGAGAGAGCAATCAGCCCCAGCATTTT
TRBV18,TRBJ2-7,-,few,CASSPRGEEQYF,TGTGCCAGCTCACCTCGGGGCGAAGAGCAGTACTTC
TRBV2,TRBJ2-7,-,once,CASSTRDTEQYF,TGTGCCAGCAGTACTAGGGATACCGAGCAGTACTTC
TRBV13,TRBJ2-7,TRBD2,few,CASSLGTSGRFTYEQYF,TGTGCCAGCAGCCTTGGGACTAGCGGGAGGTTCACCTACGAGCAGTACTTC
TRBV5-6,TRBJ2-2,-,-,CASSYLDRNTGELFF,TGTGCCAGCAGCTACCTCGACAGGAACACCGGGGAGCTGTTTTTT
TRBV6-4,TRBJ1-5,TRBD1,once,CASRRTGDSNQPQHF,TGTGCCAGCAGGAGGACAGGGGATAGCAATCAGCCCCAGCATTTT
TRBV4-3,TRBJ2-5,-,-,CASSQDRGQETQYF,TGCGCCAGCAGCCAAGACCGTGGGCAAGAGACCCAGTACTTC
TRBV5-1,TRBJ2-3,TRBD1,-,CASSPGQGTDTQYF,TGCGCCAGCAGCCCCGGACAGGGAACAGATACGCAGTATTTT
TRBV23-1,TRBJ1-2,-,-,CASCSLTWNVGYGYTF,TGCGCCAGCTGCTCCCTGACATGGAATGTCGGCTATGGCTACACCTTC
TRBV28,TRBJ1-2,-,-,CASSFGGLILINYGYTF,TGTGCCAGCAGTTTTGGCGGACTAATACTAATTAACTATGGCTACACCTTC
TRBV6-7,TRBJ1-2,-,-,CASSYGRVINYGYTF,TGTGCCAGCAGTTACGGGCGGGTGATTAACTATGGCTACACCTTC
TRBV5-4,TRBJ2-2,TRBD1,once,CASSIRDRTNTGELFF,TGTGCCAGCAGCATCCGGGACAGGACGAACACCGGGGAGCTGTTTTTT
TRBV4-1,TRBJ2-3,-,-,CASSQDGSTDTQYF,TGCGCCAGCAGCCAGGACGGAAGCACAGATACGCAGTATTTT
TRBV9,TRBJ2-3,TRBD1,-,CASSDGGTGHPDTQYF,TGTGCCAGCAGCGATGGGGGGACAGGGCACCCAGATACGCAGTATTTT
TRBV19,TRBJ2-7,TRBD2,-,CASKAGLAGRYEQYF,TGTGCCAGTAAAGCCGGACTAGCGGGACGCTACGAGCAGTACTTC
TRBV11-2,TRBJ2-7,TRBD2,-,CASRLLAGASYEQYF,TGTGCCAGCAGACTACTAGCGGGAGCTTCCTACGAGCAGTACTTC
TRBV7-3,TRBJ2-7,TRBD2,-,CASSLKGTSGIYEQYF,TGTGCCAGCAGCTTAAAGGGGACTAGCGGAATCTACGAGCAGTACTTC
TRBV10-3,TRBJ1-4,-,-,CATAVGGSGATNEKLFF,TGTGCCACCGCCGTGGGGGGGTCGGGGGCAACTAATGAAAAACTGTTTTTT
TRBV4-3,TRBJ2-1,TRBD1,once,CASSLRGTGVYNEQFF,TGCGCCAGCAGCCTGAGAGGGACAGGGGTATACAATGAGCAGTTCTTC
TRBV25-1,TRBJ1-2,TRBD1,-,CASSDDREDYGYTF,TGTGCCAGCAGTGATGACAGGGAGGACTATGGCTACACCTTC
TRBV5-1,TRBJ2-7,-,-,CASSLGTHYEQYF,TGCGCCAGCAGCTTGGGAACACACTACGAGCAGTACTTC
TRBV5-4,TRBJ2-1,-,-,CASSLELTYNEQFF,TGTGCCAGCAGCTTGGAACTGACTTACAATGAGCAGTTCTTC
TRBV5-1,TRBJ2-5,-,-,CASSLRQDQETQYF,TGCGCCAGCAGCTTGCGGCAGGACCAAGAGACCCAGTACTTC
TRBV29-1,TRBJ2-3,-,-,CSVGYSTDTQYF,TGCAGCGTTGGCTACAGCACAGATACGCAGTATTTT
TRBV9,TRBJ2-7,TRBD2,-,CASSVSGTADEQYF,TGTGCCAGCAGCGTTAGCGGGACCGCGGACGAGCAGTACTTC
TRBV4-3,TRBJ2-1,-,-,CASSQGWRASYNEQFF,TGCGCCAGCAGCCAAGGTTGGCGGGCCTCCTACAATGAGCAGTTCTTC
TRBV6-6,TRBJ2-1,TRBD1,-,CASSWDRDSYNEQFF,TGTGCCAGCAGTTGGGACAGGGACTCCTACAATGAGCAGTTCTTC
TRBV5-5,TRBJ2-3,-,-,CASSLPLVGRSDTQYF,TGTGCCAGCAGCTTACCACTAGTTGGGCGCTCAGATACGCAGTATTTT
TRBV28,TRBJ1-2,TRBD1,-,CASSSGQSYGYTF,TGTGCCAGCAGTTCGGGACAGTCCTATGGCTACACCTTC
TRBV25-1,TRBJ2-2,TRBD2,-,CASRLTSGVNTGELFF,TGTGCCAGCAGGCTGACTAGCGGGGTAAACACCGGGGAGCTGTTTTTT
TRBV5-1,TRBJ2-1,TRBD2,-,CASSLGTSGIHEQFF,TGCGCCAGCAGCTTAGGGACTAGCGGGATCCATGAGCAGTTCTTC
TRBV5-1,TRBJ1-2,-,-,CASSPGVGGYTF,TGCGCCAGCAGCCCAGGGGTCGGGGGCTACACCTTC
TRBV4-2,TRBJ2-7,-,-,CASSQDFAAYPYEQYF,TGTGCCAGCAGCCAAGATTTCGCCGCGTACCCCTACGAGCAGTACTTC
TRBV6-5,TRBJ2-1,TRBD1,-,CASSYPDRDHEQFF,TGTGCCAGCAGTTATCCGGACAGGGATCATGAGCAGTTCTTC
TRBV7-2,TRBJ1-3,-,-,CASSLVGGSGNTIYF,TGTGCCAGCAGCTTAGTAGGGGGCTCTGGAAACACCATATATTTT
TRBV9,TRBJ2-6,-,-,CASTGGAVGANVLTF,TGTGCCAGCACCGGGGGCGCGGTCGGGGCCAACGTCCTGACTTTC
TRBV11-2,TRBJ2-1,-,few,CASSFNEQFF,TGTGCCAGCAGCTTCAATGAGCAGTTCTTC
TRBV9,TRBJ2-3,-,-,CASSVPRRGIAGTDTQYF,TGTGCCAGCAGCGTACCAAGGCGCGGGATCGCGGGCACAGATACGCAGTATTTT
TRBV15,TRBJ2-3,-,-,CATSRDSRGGDTQYF,TGTGCCACCAGCAGAGATAGCAGGGGAGGAGATACGCAGTATTTT
TRBV19,TRBJ2-3,TRBD2,-,CASSGGLAGYTDTQYF,TGTGCCAGTAGTGGAGGACTAGCGGGGTACACAGATACGCAGTATTTT
TRBV6-5,TRBJ2-6,-,-,CASSYSGGSGANVLTF,TGTGCCAGCAGTTACTCGGGGGGCTCTGGGGCCAACGTCCTGACTTTC
TRBV7-6,TRBJ1-2,-,few,CASSPAPDADYYGYTF,TGTGCCAGCAGCCCGGCGCCGGACGCGGATTACTATGGCTACACCTTC
TRBV6-5,TRBJ1-1,-,medium-sized,CASSYSSRGGTEAFF,TGTGCCAGCAGTTACTCGAGCAGGGGAGGGACTGAAGCTTTCTTT
TRBV30,TRBJ1-5,TRBD1,-,CAWSGPGQGSGQPQHF,TGTGCCTGGAGTGGTCCGGGACAGGGGTCAGGGCAGCCCCAGCATTTT
TRBV18,TRBJ2-1,-,-,CASSPPVTNEQFF,TGTGCCAGCTCACCACCGGTAACCAATGAGCAGTTCTTC